This TCR beta chain was profiled in a study of T cell responses to AZD1222 COVID-19 vaccine. The CDR3 sequence is 14 residues long. The V gene's germline CDR1 is MNHEY and CDR2 SMNVEV (reference sequence). V lost 2 bases to trimming and J lost 2 bases, with 4 bases between them. Note on this clone: Its target is not known.

Sequencing used immunoSEQ multiplex PCR; TCRdb keeps in-frame clones, though not all of them. The profile shows 150,000 to 200,000 clones, 94% of them singletons. Study-wide results and limits: Baseline testing showed seropositivity in only a handful of AZD1222 recipients. Spike-specific TCRs gained breadth and depth after people received two AZD1222 doses. Targeting of unmutated variant regions was reportedly seen in nearly half of spike-specific TCRs. Females made up more of the donors, who were largely white British, and clonal diversity may have come out too low.

The chain is built from TRBV27 and TRBJ2-6, with D unresolved. The receptor comes from an adult in good health. The specimen comprised peripheral blood, sampled on day 0 of AZD1222 vaccination. The CDR3 DNA reads as TGTGCCAGCAGTTTAGCGGCTGGGGCCAACGTCCTGACTTTC. It encodes CASSLAAGANVLTF. The full variable domain, with the rest looked up from reference TRBV27 and TRBJ2-6, is EAQVTQNPRYLITVTGKKLTVTCSQNMNHEYMSWYRQDPGLGLRQIYYSMNVEVTDKGDVPEGYKVSRKEKRNFPLILESPSPNQTSLYFCASSLAAGANVLTFGAGSRLTVL.